Below are 27 T cell receptor beta chains sequenced from a single sample in a study of blood T cell repertoires in COVID-19. Assay used: immunoSEQ multiplex PCR; TCRdb lists only in-frame clones, some missing. This repertoire shows a few hundred thousand clones, approximately 86% found once; its top ten account for 9.4%. The specimen sequenced was peripheral blood. The receptors here all came from a man aged 18-30 years with active or convalescent COVID-19.

This chain uses TRBV15 with TRBJ1-5, with D uncertain. V shed 0 bases and J shed 5 bases, with 11 bases lying between them. The CDR3 spans 15 residues. Looked up from germline, CDR1 is LNHNV and CDR2 is YYDKDF (reference sequence). The CDR3 bases are TGTGCCACCAGCAGAGATTTGGAGGCCCATCAGCCCCAGCATTTT. The encoded protein is CATSRDLEAHQPQHF.

The V gene is TRBV7-3, the J gene TRBJ2-3; tentative D call: TRBD2 (6 bases). The CDR3 runs to 16 residues. V was cut by 4 bases and J by 3 bases, with 17 bases left in between. Germline assignment: CDR1 SGHTA and CDR2 FQGTGA. In DNA form, the CDR3 reads TGTGCCAGCAGCTCAGGCGTGTCCGCGGGGACAGATACGCAGTATTTT. Its protein is CASSSGVSAGTDTQYF.

The chain couples TRBV19 to TRBJ1-1; D unresolved. The ends were cut back, 6 bases at V and 1 base at J, with 15 bases in the middle. The CDR3 has 15 amino acids. Germline assignment: CDR1 LNHDA and CDR2 SQIVND (reference sequence). The CDR3 nucleotides read TGTGCCAGTAGACAGTCTTCATTTGGGAACACTGAAGCTTTCTTT. Amino acid sequence: CASRQSSFGNTEAFF.

This rearrangement joins TRBV9 to TRBJ2-5; tentatively, D is TRBD2 (7 bases). Germline V CDR1 and CDR2: SGDLS, YYNGEE. The CDR3 is made up of 14 amino acids. The germline V and J ends were trimmed by 4 bases and 5 bases, with 15 bases remaining between them. CDR3 sequence reads: CASSLGGGPETQYF. CDR3 DNA sequence: TGTGCCAGCAGCCTTGGGGGGGGGCCGGAGACCCAGTACTTC.

V is TRBV11-2 and J is TRBJ2-1; 9 nucleotides match TRBD1. Germline V gene data show CDR1 as SGHAT and CDR2 as FQNNGV. V lost 3 bases, J lost 8 bases, and 14 bases stayed unmatched. This CDR3 spans 17 amino acids. For the CDR3, the DNA is TGTGCCAGCAGCTTTGCTAAGATTGGGACAGGGAGGTATGAGCAGTTCTTC. Amino acids: CASSFAKIGTGRYEQFF. The entire variable domain, with the rest obtained from reference TRBV11-2 and TRBJ2-1, is as follows: EAGVAQSPRYKIIEKRQSVAFWCNPISGHATLYWYQQILGQGPKLLIQFQNNGVVDDSQLPKDRFSAERLKGVDSTLKIQPAKLEDSAVYLCASSFAKIGTGRYEQFFGPGTRLTVL.

This chain joins TRBV2 and TRBJ1-2; tentatively, D is TRBD1 (5 bases). CDR3 length equals 14 residues. V lost 5 bases and J lost 5, with 15 bases in between. The V gene's germline CDR1 is SNHLY and CDR2 FYNNEI. The CDR3 DNA follows: TGTGCCAGCAGTTTACGTGGGGCCCGGTATGGCTACACCTTC. Its protein product is CASSLRGARYGYTF.

The chain recombines TRBV3-1 (or the pseudogene TRBV3-2) with TRBJ2-1; 12 nucleotides match TRBD2. The germline CDR1 and CDR2 sequences are LGHDT and YNNKEL (reference sequence). This CDR3 has 15 amino acids. The V gene end was trimmed by 2 bases and the J gene end by 5 bases; junction bases not matched to a gene: 1. CDR3 in amino acids: CASSQWTSGDNEQFF. In nucleotides, the CDR3 is TGTGCCAGCAGCCAATGGACTAGCGGGGACAATGAGCAGTTCTTC.

The chain employs TRBV2 and TRBJ2-2; D perhaps matches TRBD2 (5 bases). This CDR3 contains 12 residues. V dropped 9 bases and J dropped 6 bases, with 11 bases sitting between them. Germline values: CDR1 SNHLY, CDR2 FYNNEI. CDR3 sequence (DNA): TGTGCCAGGAGGGCCGGTGCCGGGGAGCTGTTTTTT. Encoded protein: CARRAGAGELFF.

This clone was observed a single time. The chain is built from TRBV5-6 and TRBJ1-2; 10 positions match TRBD1. Germline lookup yields CDR1 SGHDT and CDR2 YYEEEE. The CDR3 spans 14 residues. With V trimmed by 4 bases and J by 5 bases, 5 bases remained unmatched. CDR3 sequence (DNA): TGTGCCAGCAGCGTCGGGACAGGGGCTTATGGCTACACCTTC. Its translation: CASSVGTGAYGYTF.

The sample holds a few counts of this clone. The V call is TRBV7-3, the J call TRBJ2-2; D may be TRBD1 (7 bases). This CDR3 region has 17 residues. CDR1 and CDR2 from the germline V gene are SGHTA and FQGTGA. V was clipped by 1 base and J by 0 bases, with 12 bases between them. The CDR3 bases are TGTGCCAGCAGCTTAATAGGGGGGACAGCGAACACCGGGGAGCTGTTTTTT. It is translated as CASSLIGGTANTGELFF. Drawing the rest from reference TRBV7-3 and TRBJ2-2, the complete variable domain is GAGVSQTPSNKVTEKGKYVELRCDPISGHTALYWYRQSLGQGPEFLIYFQGTGAADDSGLPNDRFFAVRPEGSVSTLKIQRTERGDSAVYLCASSLIGGTANTGELFFGEGSRLTVL.

The chain employs TRBV9 and TRBJ2-1; 9 nucleotides line up with TRBD2. CDR1 is SGDLS, CDR2 YYNGEE, per germline. The CDR3 is made up of 16 amino acids. Trimming removed 0 bases from V and 9 bases from J; junction bases left unmatched: 10. The CDR3 spells CASSVEGGSGGFEQFF. CDR3 nucleotide sequence: TGTGCCAGCAGCGTAGAGGGAGGGAGCGGGGGGTTTGAGCAGTTCTTC.

This chain links TRBV12-3 or TRBV12-4 with TRBJ1-1, with D perhaps TRBD1 (6 bases). The CDR3 extends over 13 amino acids. Trimming stripped 1 base from V and 11 bases from J, with 14 bases between. In DNA, the CDR3 is TGTGCCAGCAGTTTAGTTGTGGCAGGGGATGCTTTCTTT. As protein: CASSLVVAGDAFF.

V and J are TRBV19 and TRBJ1-5; 10 nucleotides line up with TRBD1. Germline V gene lookup returns CDR1 LNHDA and CDR2 SQIVND (reference sequence). CDR3 length: 16 amino acids. With V trimmed by 4 bases and J by 5 bases, 8 bases remained unmatched. DNA of the CDR3: TGTGCCAGTAGTACCTGGACAGGGGGATACTATCAGCCCCAGCATTTT. It encodes CASSTWTGGYYQPQHF.

This chain connects TRBV5-5 to TRBJ2-7; D ambiguous. The CDR3 length is 16 residues. Germline CDR1 SGHKS, CDR2 YYEKEE (reference sequence). With 0 bases removed from V and 3 bases from J, the gap between germline ends came to 16 bases. CDR3 DNA: TGTGCCAGCAGCTTGGGTCGGGTCGCCGTTTACTACGAGCAGTACTTC. Its translation: CASSLGRVAVYYEQYF.

This clone occurred once. It is unclear where the CDR3 begins or ends on the DNA, so no DNA is shown, and the CDR3 is as TCRdb lists it. The rearrangement joins TRBV20-1 to TRBJ2-2; the D call TRBD2 from the table was never checked on the DNA. Germline-derived CDR1 and CDR2 are DFQATT and SNEGSKA (reference sequence). The CDR3 spans 11 amino acids, including both terminal residues. CDR3 in amino acids: CSARRAGELFF.

The CDR3, as DNA: TGTGCCAGCCGCTCCCAGGCGGGGGATGAGCAGTACTTC. Translating it yields CASRSQAGDEQYF. The V call is TRBV25-1, the J call TRBJ2-7, with 7 bases aligning to TRBD2. From germline, CDR1 is MGHDK and CDR2 SYGVNS. The J segment lost 7 bases and the V segment lost 8 bases, leaving 11 bases of the junction unmatched. The CDR3 length is 13 residues.

This clone was recorded only once. This rearrangement joins TRBV27 to TRBJ1-5; possible D gene TRBD1, 6 bases. The germline gives CDR1 MNHEY, CDR2 SMNVEV (reference sequence). Trimming removed 2 bases from V and 3 bases from J, with 8 bases in between. This CDR3 contains 14 residues. CDR3 region: CASSLEGVNQPQHF. In DNA form, the CDR3 reads TGTGCCAGCAGTTTAGAGGGGGTCAATCAGCCCCAGCATTTT.

The J gene is TRBJ1-2, the V gene TRBV9; possible D gene TRBD1, 6 bases. This CDR3 comprises 14 residues. The V end was cut by 3 bases, the J end by 3 bases, with 12 bases between. Germline V gives CDR1 SGDLS, CDR2 YYNGEE. The CDR3 spells CASSATDRYYGYTF. The CDR3 nucleotides read TGTGCCAGCAGCGCGACGGACAGATACTATGGCTACACCTTC.

The V and J genes are TRBV7-8 and TRBJ2-7; D not certain. Germline V CDR1 and CDR2: SGHVS, FQNEAQ. V lost 2 bases and J 4 bases, leaving 6 bases between the germline ends. The CDR3 extends over 12 amino acids. CDR3 DNA: TGTGCCAGCAGCTTACTAGTATACGAGCAGTACTTC. This gives the protein CASSLLVYEQYF.

The chain couples TRBV3-1 (or the pseudogene TRBV3-2) to TRBJ2-5; D is perhaps TRBD2 (5 bases). Germline-derived CDR1 and CDR2 are LGHDT and YNNKEL (reference sequence). Trimming shortened V by 10 bases and J by 9 bases, and 21 bases separated the two germline ends. The CDR3 covers 13 residues. The CDR3: CATGAGSGLAQYF. The CDR3 nucleotides read TGTGCCACCGGAGCTGGGTCGGGGTTGGCCCAGTACTTC.

The chain combines TRBV27 with TRBJ1-2, with 8 bases lining up with TRBD1. CDR1 is MNHEY and CDR2 is SMNVEV in the germline V gene (reference sequence). The CDR3 contains 16 residues. Trimming cost V 6 bases and J 5 bases; bases outside gene matches: 14. The CDR3 DNA follows: TGTGCCAGCAGATCGACGACAGGGGCGGTAATATATGGCTACACCTTC. Translated: CASRSTTGAVIYGYTF.

The rearrangement links TRBV5-4 to TRBJ2-1, with D perhaps TRBD2 (5 bases). The germline V and J ends were trimmed by 2 bases and 9 bases, with 12 bases remaining between them. The CDR3 runs to 13 residues. Germline values: CDR1 SGHNT, CDR2 YYREEE (reference sequence). DNA of the CDR3: TGTGCCAGCAGCTTCCAGGCGGGCCGTGAGCAGTTCTTC. It yields the protein CASSFQAGREQFF.

In DNA form, the CDR3 reads TGTGCCAGCAGCCCACCGGGACAGCCCCTCTATGGCTACACCTTC. This translates into CASSPPGQPLYGYTF. The rearrangement links TRBV11-2 to TRBJ1-2; TRBD1 aligns across 7 bases. V trimming: 5 bases; J trimming: 4 bases; junction bases outside the gene matches: 10. The CDR3 extends over 15 amino acids. Germline V gives CDR1 SGHAT, CDR2 FQNNGV.

With respect to this clone: The same CDR3 is also encoded by other DNA sequences in this sample. CDR3 bases: TGCGCCAGCAGCTTGGTTCCGGGTAGCTACGAGCAGTACTTC. It codes for CASSLVPGSYEQYF. V usage is TRBV5-1 and J usage is TRBJ2-7; D is unresolved. Germline CDR1 reads SGHRS; CDR2 reads YFSETQ. This CDR3 has 14 residues. V dropped 0 bases and J dropped 3 bases, with 10 bases sitting between them.

CDR3 sequence (DNA): TGTGCCAGCAGCCAGGGGTCCTCATCAAACAATGAGCAGTTCTTC. Translated, it gives CASSQGSSSNNEQFF. The gene calls are TRBV13 and TRBJ2-1; tentative D call: TRBD1 (6 bases). From germline, CDR1 is PRHDT and CDR2 FYEKMQ (reference sequence). Trimming pared 5 bases from V and 5 bases from J, leaving 16 bases between. The CDR3 has 15 residues.

This sequence joins TRBV20-1 and TRBJ2-7; 12 nucleotides align to TRBD1. J lost 4 bases, V lost 3 bases, and 4 bases had no gene match. CDR3 length: 14 amino acids. The germline V gene has CDR1 DFQATT and CDR2 SNEGSKA (reference sequence). CDR3 coding DNA: TGCAGTGCTAGTAGGGACAGGGGGCAATACGAGCAGTACTTC. Protein: CSASRDRGQYEQYF.

This clone was observed a single time. J is TRBJ1-6 and V is TRBV6-5, with 9 bases identical to TRBD1. The CDR3 extends over 15 amino acids. The junction had 9 bases not matched to a gene; V was cut back by 5 bases and J by 10 bases. CDR1 and CDR2 from the germline V gene are MNHEY and SVGAGI. The CDR3 DNA follows: TGTGCCAGCAGTCCGGGACAGGGAACTGGGTCACCCCTCCACTTT. Translation: CASSPGQGTGSPLHF.